This note documents a single T cell receptor beta chain sequence. The antigen is unknown. This table comes from immunoSEQ multiplex PCR, and its TCRdb copy is limited to in-frame clones, with some not included. The sample holds approximately 110,000 clones, roughly 87% seen once. This sample is drawn from a study of T cell responses to AZD1222 COVID-19 vaccine. Study conclusions and caveats: It should be noted that donors were predominantly white British and more often female, and clonal diversity was possibly underestimated.

Trimming took off 0 bases at V and 9 bases at J, with 8 bases between the two ends. In germline, CDR1 is LGHDT, CDR2 YNNKEL (reference sequence). CDR3 size: 12 residues. This specimen consisted of peripheral blood, obtained 28 days after the second AZD1222 dose. The rearrangement uses TRBV3-1 (or the pseudogene TRBV3-2) and TRBJ2-5; no reliable D call. The clonotype was recovered from an adult who received the AZD1222 COVID-19 vaccine. The CDR3 nucleotides read TGTGCCAGCAGCCAAGAATTCTGGTCCCAGTACTTC. Its translation: CASSQEFWSQYF.